This T cell receptor beta chain was captured in a study of memory B cells and T cells in multiple sclerosis. The V and J ends lost 4 bases and 1 base respectively, with 7 bases between them. This CDR3 comprises 13 residues. CDR1 and CDR2 (germline): MNHEY, SVGAGI. Clones were sequenced by immunoSEQ multiplex PCR, and TCRdb holds only the in-frame ones, with some missing. The sample consists of about 15,000 clones, 69% of them appearing once. V is TRBV6-5 and J is TRBJ1-1; D is undetermined. This clonotype originated in a human donor with multiple sclerosis. The sequencing sample was made of memory (CD45RO+) CD4+ T cells from blood. CDR3 region: CASSWASNTEAFF. CDR3 in DNA: TGTGCCAGCAGTTGGGCCTCGAACACTGAAGCTTTCTTT.